The sequence of this T cell receptor (beta chain) was determined in a study of metastatic and nonmetastatic thyroid tumors. At the level of the study: Patients with malignant and benign thyroid disease provided blood and tumor or nodule tissue, whose repertoires were compared.

Study outcomes and limitations: When malignant thyroid tumors were compared with benign nodules, TCR beta diversity was reportedly significantly higher in the malignant tumors. This held in both blood and tumor samples.

None of the patients had undergone any treatment ahead of thyroid surgery. TCRdb reprocessed the PCR reads using MiXCR. The table records roughly 25,000 clones, 20% to 30% of them present only once. Germline CDR1 and CDR2: SGHAT and FQNNGV. The CDR3 has 14 residues. The V end lost 5 bases, the J end lost 0 bases, and 10 bases lay between the germline ends. This clone was counted at least ten times. Its cognate antigen is unknown. Sequenced material: tumor tissue. The sequence was collected from a male donor with papillary thyroid cancer or a benign thyroid nodule (not recorded which). Some clones in this sample may be carry-over from other donors' samples. This chain links TRBV11-2 with TRBJ1-1; D not certain. The CDR3, as DNA: TGTGCCAGCAGCCCGACACTCATGAACACTGAAGCTTTCTTT. It codes for CASSPTLMNTEAFF.